This TCR beta chain was sequenced for a study of OX40 agonist ivuxolimab in advanced cancers. Study overall: In three patients, partial responses were observed, one with hepatocellular carcinoma and two with cutaneous melanoma.

The assay was immunoSEQ multiplex PCR, and TCRdb's table has in-frame clones only and misses some. The sample lists 30,000 to 35,000 clones, about 70% seen once, with approximately 20% in the top ten. Germline V lookup: CDR1 SGHRS, CDR2 YFSETQ. CDR3 length equals 11 residues. Deletions cut 5 bases from V and 4 bases from J, with 3 bases between. To note about this clone: Different DNA sequences within this sample yield the same CDR3.

The input for sequencing was CD4+ or CD8+ T cells sorted from blood, taken in a trial of the OX40 agonist ivuxolimab. The chain employs TRBV5-1 and TRBJ1-4; D unclear. The receptor was isolated from an adult with an advanced solid tumor such as melanoma, head and neck, liver or kidney cancer. The CDR3 loop reads CASRLNEKLFF. The CDR3 coding sequence is TGCGCCAGCAGACTTAATGAAAAACTGTTTTTT.